This T cell receptor beta chain is from a study of technical replicates of blood from several donors. Sequenced by immunoSEQ multiplex PCR; TCRdb stores in-frame clones only, minus some. This sample carries about 83,000 clones, around 94% of them seen once, and the ten largest clones take under 0.3%. Germline V lookup: CDR1 SEHNR, CDR2 FQNEAQ (reference sequence). V was pared by 3 bases and J by 4 bases, with 6 bases of the junction left unmatched. The CDR3 is 16 amino acids. The chain uses TRBV7-9 and TRBJ2-1, with 10 bases aligning to TRBD1. Material: T cells isolated from PBMCs. The sequence came from a human donor in good health. CDR3 region: CASSFAGTGDYNEQFF. CDR3 sequence (DNA): TGTGCCAGCAGCTTCGCCGGGACAGGGGATTACAATGAGCAGTTCTTC.